Below are 24 T cell receptor beta chains sequenced from a single sample in a study of CD8+ T cells in alopecia areata. As the sequencing template, cDNA was produced by extracting RNA and reverse transcribing it. TCRdb keeps only in-frame clones here, not all; method: immunoSEQ multiplex PCR. The data contain 90,000 to 100,000 clones, over 40% of them seen just once; the ten biggest clones take up 0.79%. Sequenced: CD4+ T cells sorted from blood. The receptors stem from a human donor with alopecia areata.

The V call is TRBV2, the J call TRBJ2-3; no firm D call. Trimming stripped 3 bases from V and 6 bases from J, with 1 base between. The CDR3 consists of 10 residues. In germline, CDR1 is SNHLY, CDR2 FYNNEI. The DNA for the CDR3 is TGTGCCAGCAGTGACGATACGCAGTATTTT. Encoded protein: CASSDDTQYF.

The rearrangement joins TRBV29-1 to TRBJ2-5; tentatively, D is TRBD2 (7 bases). CDR1 is SQVTM and CDR2 is ANQGSEA in the germline V gene. The CDR3 is 13 residues long. Between the trimmed V and J ends, which lost 6 bases and 1 base, there was a span of 12 bases. The CDR3 DNA reads TGCAGCGTCCGGGGGGCCCTCCAAGAGACCCAGTACTTC. This encodes CSVRGALQETQYF.

This chain uses TRBV30 with TRBJ1-1; perhaps TRBD1 as D (6 bases). Trimming stripped 3 bases from V and 5 bases from J, with 13 bases between. This CDR3 is built from 13 residues. CDR1 GTSNPN and CDR2 SVGIG come from the germline V gene (reference sequence). CDR3 in DNA: TGTGCCTGGAGCCAGAACAGGGATACTGAAGCTTTCTTT. Protein: CAWSQNRDTEAFF.

The V call is TRBV7-6, the J call TRBJ2-1; the D gene is possibly TRBD1 (6 bases). The CDR3 length is 15 residues. CDR1 is SGHVS, CDR2 FNYEAQ, per germline. The ends were cut back, 5 bases at V and 5 bases at J, with 16 bases in the middle. The CDR3 loop reads CASSATTGRHNEQFF. Here the CDR3 DNA reads TGTGCCAGCAGCGCGACGACAGGTCGCCACAATGAGCAGTTCTTC. The variable domain in full, with the rest retrieved from reference TRBV7-6 and TRBJ2-1, is GAGVSQSPRYKVTKRGQDVALRCDPISGHVSLYWYRQALGQGPEFLTYFNYEAQQDKSGLPNDRFSAERPEGSISTLTIQRTEQRDSAMYRCASSATTGRHNEQFFGPGTRLTVL.

The chain links TRBV7-9 to TRBJ2-6; maybe TRBD2 (5 bases). Deletions cut 6 bases from V and 1 base from J, with 13 bases between. Germline assignment: CDR1 SEHNR and CDR2 FQNEAQ (reference sequence). The CDR3 totals 16 residues. The CDR3 here is CASSGPDYSGANVLTF. The CDR3 DNA reads TGTGCCAGCAGTGGACCCGACTATTCTGGGGCCAACGTCCTGACTTTC. Together with reference TRBV7-9 and TRBJ2-6, the CDR3 gives the full variable domain: DTGVSQNPRHKITKRGQNVTFRCDPISEHNRLYWYRQTLGQGPEFLTYFQNEAQLEKSRLLSDRFSAERPKGSFSTLEIQRTEQGDSAMYLCASSGPDYSGANVLTFGAGSRLTVL.

This chain uses TRBV29-1 with TRBJ2-1, with D perhaps assigned TRBD1 or TRBD2 (5 bases each). Germline lookup yields CDR1 SQVTM and CDR2 ANQGSEA. With 5 bases removed from V and 5 bases from J, the gap between germline ends came to 22 bases. This CDR3 region has 16 residues. The CDR3 sequence: CSVKGRLRRGDNEQFF. The CDR3 region has the DNA TGCAGCGTTAAGGGGAGATTACGAAGGGGAGACAATGAGCAGTTCTTC.

V and J are TRBV25-1 and TRBJ2-5, with TRBD2 matching 8 bases. J was trimmed by 1 base and V by 4 bases; bases with no gene match: 8. Germline values: CDR1 MGHDK, CDR2 SYGVNS. This CDR3 comprises 16 residues. The CDR3 here is CASSGSGTRAQETQYF. CDR3 DNA: TGTGCCAGCAGTGGTTCCGGGACTAGAGCCCAAGAGACCCAGTACTTC.

The rearrangement links TRBV29-1 to TRBJ1-4, with D perhaps matching TRBD1 (5 bases). The CDR3 extends over 15 amino acids. The V and J ends lost 0 bases and 3 bases respectively, with 11 bases between them. From germline, CDR1 is SQVTM and CDR2 ANQGSEA. In DNA form, the CDR3 reads TGCAGCGTTGAAGATACGGGACGGGCTAATGAAAAACTGTTTTTT. This sequence encodes CSVEDTGRANEKLFF.

This clone was counted a few times. J is TRBJ2-7 and V is TRBV29-1, with a tentative D call TRBD1 (5 bases). The germline V gene encodes CDR1 SQVTM and CDR2 ANQGSEA. CDR3 length equals 14 residues. V was clipped by 1 base and J by 2 bases, with 12 bases between them. CDR3 DNA: TGCAGCGTTGAAGGTAGGGGAACACCCTACGAGCAGTACTTC. It encodes CSVEGRGTPYEQYF.

This chain joins TRBV6-6 and TRBJ2-1; maybe TRBD2 (6 bases). Deletions cut 6 bases from V and 4 bases from J, with 19 bases between. The CDR3 totals 16 residues. CDR1 and CDR2 (germline): MNHNY, SVGAGI (reference sequence). The CDR3 region has the DNA TGTGCCAGCAGCCACAGTTCTGGGGGAGGATACAATGAGCAGTTCTTC. It codes for CASSHSSGGGYNEQFF.

The chain employs TRBV20-1 and TRBJ2-5; unclear D gene. The CDR3 contains 10 residues. The germline gives CDR1 DFQATT, CDR2 SNEGSKA (reference sequence). V was cut by 6 bases and J by 3 bases, with 5 bases left in between. In DNA, the CDR3 is TGCAGTGCACAAAAAGAGACCCAGTACTTC. It is translated as CSAQKETQYF.

The chain joins TRBV6-5 to TRBJ1-2; no clear D gene. The length of the CDR3 is 13 residues. Trimming took off 6 bases at V and 3 bases at J, with 11 bases between the two ends. Per germline, CDR1 MNHEY and CDR2 SVGAGI. The CDR3, as DNA: TGTGCCAGCAGCGAGAACACAGACTATGGCTACACCTTC. It codes for CASSENTDYGYTF.

The J gene is TRBJ2-1, the V gene TRBV29-1; possibly TRBD1 for D (5 bases). Trimming pared 5 bases from V and 8 bases from J, leaving 16 bases between. The germline V gene has CDR1 SQVTM and CDR2 ANQGSEA. The CDR3 is made up of 13 amino acids. The CDR3 region has the DNA TGCAGCGTTCACAGGCTCTTCCTCGATGAGCAGTTCTTC. Protein: CSVHRLFLDEQFF.

This chain connects TRBV29-1 to TRBJ2-1; 7 nucleotides line up with TRBD2. The CDR3 is 15 residues long. V shed 2 bases and J 3 bases; nucleotides not matched to a gene: 7. The V gene's germline CDR1 is SQVTM and CDR2 ANQGSEA. The CDR3 nucleotides are TGCAGCGTTGAAAATCAGCAGCGGGGCTACAATGAGCAGTTCTTC. Translation: CSVENQQRGYNEQFF.

This clone was observed a few times. V gene TRBV30 combines with J gene TRBJ2-1; no clear D. Germline values: CDR1 GTSNPN, CDR2 SVGIG (reference sequence). The V and J ends lost 5 bases and 7 bases respectively, with 3 bases between them. This CDR3 has 9 residues. CDR3 DNA sequence: TGTGCCTGGGAGAATGAGCAGTTCTTC. Encoded protein: CAWENEQFF.

This clone was counted once. The gene calls are TRBV7-2 and TRBJ2-7; D remains unclear. CDR3 length equals 15 residues. Trimming removed 2 bases from V and 1 base from J, with 12 bases in between. The V gene's germline CDR1 is SGHTA and CDR2 FQGNSA. The CDR3 sequence is CASSLFGPTSYEQYF. The CDR3, as DNA: TGTGCCAGCAGCTTATTCGGGCCCACATCCTACGAGCAGTACTTC.

This clone was recorded only once. The chain couples TRBV29-1 to TRBJ2-5; TRBD2 matches 9 bases. The ends lost 3 bases at V and 5 bases at J; junction bases unmatched: 10. The germline CDR1 and CDR2 sequences are SQVTM and ANQGSEA. The CDR3 runs to 15 residues. CDR3 DNA sequence: TGCAGCGTTGACGCCGGGACTAGCCTTTGGGAGACCCAGTACTTC. Translated: CSVDAGTSLWETQYF. Based on the CDR3 plus reference TRBV29-1 and TRBJ2-5, the full variable domain is SAVISQKPSRDICQRGTSLTIQCQVDSQVTMMFWYRQQPGQSLTLIATANQGSEATYESGFVIDKFPISRPNLTFSTLTVSNMSPEDSSIYLCSVDAGTSLWETQYFGPGTRLLVL.

This chain joins TRBV5-1 and TRBJ1-5; D gene ambiguous. The CDR3 runs to 16 residues. CDR1 SGHRS and CDR2 YFSETQ come from the germline V gene. Trimming pared 1 base from V and 0 bases from J, leaving 11 bases between. CDR3 sequence: CASSLRPGYSNQPQHF. In DNA, the CDR3 is TGCGCCAGCAGCTTGCGGCCCGGATATAGCAATCAGCCCCAGCATTTT.

V usage is TRBV4-1 and J usage is TRBJ1-5; D ambiguous. This CDR3 region has 13 residues. Trimming removed 0 bases at V and 6 bases at J, with 6 bases between. CDR1 and CDR2 from the germline V gene are MGHRA and YSYEKL. CDR3 nucleotide sequence: TGCGCCAGCAGCCAAGACGGCCCTCAGCCCCAGCATTTT. This sequence encodes CASSQDGPQPQHF.

This clone was recorded a few times. The V and J genes are TRBV29-1 and TRBJ2-7; D is unclear. This CDR3 has 12 residues. The V end lost 4 bases, the J end lost 5 bases, and 12 bases lay between the germline ends. Germline loops: CDR1 SQVTM, CDR2 ANQGSEA. This CDR3 is CSVVPSRDEQYF. CDR3 in DNA: TGCAGCGTTGTACCTTCAAGGGACGAGCAGTACTTC.

This clone was observed at least ten times. V is TRBV14 and J is TRBJ2-5; unclear D gene. Trimming cost V 4 bases and J 6 bases, with 24 bases left between them. The germline CDR1 and CDR2 sequences are SGHDN and FVKESK. This CDR3 has 17 amino acids. The CDR3 nucleotides read TGTGCCAGCAGCCGAGAAAGGTCGGGCCGGCCAGACCAGACCCAGTACTTC. Its protein is CASSRERSGRPDQTQYF.

The chain uses TRBV30 and TRBJ2-7; D uncertain. V was shortened by 0 bases and J by 5 bases, with 5 bases between the two germline ends. The germline CDR1 and CDR2 sequences are GTSNPN and SVGIG (reference sequence). The CDR3 runs 11 residues. The CDR3 coding sequence is TGTGCCTGGAGTGTGTCGGACGAGCAGTACTTC. It yields the protein CAWSVSDEQYF.

This clone came up a few times. V gene TRBV2 combines with J gene TRBJ2-6; TRBD1 matches at 7 bases. After removal of 7 bases from V and 2 bases from J, the junction contained 8 bases not matched to a gene. The length of the CDR3 is 16 residues. CDR1 is SNHLY and CDR2 is FYNNEI in the germline V gene. The CDR3, as DNA: TGTGCCAGCACTTCAAGGGGGCGCGCTGGGGCCAACGTCCTGACTTTC. This encodes CASTSRGRAGANVLTF. Filled out from reference TRBV2 and TRBJ2-6, the complete variable domain reads EPEVTQTPSHQVTQMGQEVILRCVPISNHLYFYWYRQILGQKVEFLVSFYNNEISEKSEIFDDQFSVERPDGSNFTLKIRSTKLEDSAMYFCASTSRGRAGANVLTFGAGSRLTVL.

The chain has TRBV2 and TRBJ2-7; 8 bases line up with TRBD2. Germline loops: CDR1 SNHLY, CDR2 FYNNEI. CDR3 length equals 14 residues. V lost 2 bases and J lost 6; bases outside the gene matches: 6. This chain's CDR3 is CASSERGGFAEQYF. CDR3 sequence (DNA): TGTGCCAGCAGTGAACGGGGGGGATTCGCCGAGCAGTACTTC.